One and the same sample provided the 30 T cell receptor beta chains below, sequenced in a study of blood T cell repertoires in COVID-19. Libraries were prepared by immunoSEQ multiplex PCR; TCRdb keeps only in-frame clonotypes and omits some of them. The table has 150,000 to 200,000 clones, about 81% seen once; the top ten hold roughly a tenth. Material for sequencing was peripheral blood. The receptors derive from a human donor in a cohort sampled during active COVID-19.

V gene TRBV30 combines with J gene TRBJ1-1, with D perhaps TRBD1 (5 bases). Germline lookup yields CDR1 GTSNPN and CDR2 SVGIG (reference sequence). Trimming took off 5 bases at V and 5 bases at J, with 15 bases between the two ends. The CDR3 runs 13 residues. CDR3 DNA: TGTGCCTGGGGAAAAGGGGTTACGACTGAAGCTTTCTTT. Its protein is CAWGKGVTTEAFF.

The chain has TRBV19 and TRBJ2-2; possibly TRBD2 for D (7 bases). Trimming pared 6 bases from V and 6 bases from J, leaving 17 bases between. Germline V CDR1 and CDR2: LNHDA, SQIVND (reference sequence). This CDR3 is 15 amino acids long. DNA for the CDR3: TGTGCCAGTAGCCGGGGGGCAGGGTACGCCGGGGAGCTGTTTTTT. Its protein product is CASSRGAGYAGELFF. The variable domain in full, completed from reference TRBV19 and TRBJ2-2, reads DGGITQSPKYLFRKEGQNVTLSCEQNLNHDAMYWYRQDPGQGLRLIYYSQIVNDFQKGDIAEGYSVSREKKESFPLTVTSAQKNPTAFYLCASSRGAGYAGELFFGEGSRLTVL.

The gene calls are TRBV18 and TRBJ1-1; possible D gene TRBD1, 5 bases. The CDR3 sequence is 14 residues long. Trimming pared 5 bases from V and 4 bases from J, leaving 14 bases between. The V gene's germline CDR1 is KGHSH and CDR2 LQKENI. CDR3 bases: TGTGCCAGCTCAGAAACCACAGGTTCCACTGAAGCTTTCTTT. Protein product: CASSETTGSTEAFF.

The CDR3 region has the DNA TGTGCCAGCAGCTTAATAGGGAGGCCCACAGATACGCAGTATTTT. The encoded protein is CASSLIGRPTDTQYF. V is TRBV7-6 and J is TRBJ2-3; D is possibly TRBD2 (6 bases). The CDR3 is made up of 15 amino acids. Germline CDR1 SGHVS, CDR2 FNYEAQ. The germline V and J ends were trimmed by 2 bases and 2 bases, with 11 bases remaining between them.

Details on this clone: A read error may account for a junction end that differs from germline. J is TRBJ1-2 and V is TRBV20-1, with D unresolved. There are 8 residues in the CDR3. Germline V gives CDR1 DFQATT, CDR2 SNEGSKA (reference sequence). The CDR3 spells CSAITEGF. CDR3 nucleotides: TGCAGTGCTATAACAGAGGGTTTC.

V and J are TRBV7-9 and TRBJ2-3; possibly TRBD2 for D (5 bases). Germline V gene sequence: CDR1 SEHNR, CDR2 FQNEAQ (reference sequence). Trimming removed 5 bases from V and 6 bases from J, with 9 bases in between. The CDR3 consists of 12 residues. The CDR3 DNA follows: TGTGCCAGCAGCCTCACGGGGGATACGCAGTATTTT. Amino acid sequence: CASSLTGDTQYF.

The rearrangement links TRBV9 to TRBJ2-3; D is undetermined. Trimming left V 4 bases short and J 1 base short, with 13 bases between. The CDR3 extends over 15 amino acids. Germline loops: CDR1 SGDLS, CDR2 YYNGEE. For the CDR3, the DNA is TGTGCCAGCAGCTATCGCCGGTCTGGCACAGATACGCAGTATTTT. Translation gives CASSYRRSGTDTQYF.

The chain carries TRBV19 and TRBJ1-5; 11 bases match TRBD1. The germline V gene has CDR1 LNHDA and CDR2 SQIVND (reference sequence). The CDR3 covers 17 residues. V shed 3 bases and J 5 bases; nucleotides not matched to a gene: 9. The CDR3: CASSILPRTGGHQPQHF. The CDR3 DNA reads as TGTGCCAGTAGTATCCTGCCGAGGACAGGGGGCCATCAGCCCCAGCATTTT.

The V gene is TRBV7-2, the J gene TRBJ2-5; 7 nucleotides agree with TRBD2. CDR1 and CDR2 (germline): SGHTA, FQGNSA. CDR3 size: 17 residues. The V segment lost 5 bases and the J segment 2 bases; nucleotides outside the gene matches: 14. The CDR3 DNA reads as TGTGCCAGCAGCCCCGGCGGCGCGGGGAGGGTTCAAGAGACCCAGTACTTC. This sequence encodes CASSPGGAGRVQETQYF.

There are a few counts of this clone. This sequence joins TRBV11-3 and TRBJ2-1; TRBD2 matches 7 bases. Germline V gene lookup returns CDR1 SGHNT and CDR2 YENEEA. The CDR3 has 16 residues. The J segment lost 6 bases and the V segment lost 5 bases, leaving 13 bases of the junction unmatched. The CDR3 region is CASSPLRGGPFNEQFF. In DNA form, the CDR3 reads TGTGCCAGCAGCCCACTGAGGGGAGGGCCCTTCAATGAGCAGTTCTTC.

V usage is TRBV7-8 and J usage is TRBJ2-3; 9 bases match TRBD2. V was pared by 5 bases and J by 5 bases, with 8 bases of the junction left unmatched. Looked up from germline, CDR1 is SGHVS and CDR2 is FQNEAQ. This CDR3 spans 15 amino acids. The DNA of the CDR3 is TGTGCCAGCAGCCGGGGGACTAGCCGTGGAGATACGCAGTATTTT. It specifies CASSRGTSRGDTQYF.

This chain uses TRBV4-3 with TRBJ1-2; TRBD1 matches 11 bases. Germline V CDR1 and CDR2: LGHNA, YSLEER. The CDR3 loop spans 14 amino acids. Unmatched junction bases numbered 6, after V lost 5 bases and J lost 7 bases. The CDR3 here is CASSEGQGALGYTF. The CDR3 DNA reads as TGCGCCAGCAGCGAAGGACAGGGGGCGCTTGGCTACACCTTC.

J is TRBJ2-1 and V is TRBV24-1, with D tentatively TRBD2 (6 bases). The CDR3 has 15 amino acids. Trimming removed 5 bases from V and 0 bases from J, with 10 bases in between. Germline CDR1 and CDR2: KGHDR and SFDVKD. CDR3: CATSAATSSYNEQFF. CDR3 nucleotide sequence: TGTGCCACCAGTGCCGCGACTAGCTCCTACAATGAGCAGTTCTTC.

This chain links TRBV4-1 with TRBJ1-3, with a tentative D call TRBD1 (6 bases). Germline values: CDR1 MGHRA, CDR2 YSYEKL. Between the trimmed V and J ends, which lost 3 bases and 0 bases, there was a span of 15 bases. CDR3 length equals 17 residues. The CDR3 DNA reads TGCGCCAGCAGCCACCTACAAAACAGGGTCTCTGGAAACACCATATATTTT. This translates into CASSHLQNRVSGNTIYF.

The chain links TRBV10-3 to TRBJ1-5, with D possibly being TRBD1 (6 bases). The V end was cut by 2 bases, the J end by 7 bases, with 15 bases between. From germline, CDR1 is ENHRY and CDR2 SYGVKD. There are 15 residues in the CDR3. The CDR3 here is CAISERQGKTQPQHF. The CDR3 DNA is TGTGCCATCAGTGAGCGCCAGGGGAAGACGCAGCCCCAGCATTTT.

V gene TRBV12-3 or TRBV12-4 combines with J gene TRBJ2-1; unclear D gene. Deletions cut 4 bases from V and 8 bases from J, with 12 bases between. The CDR3 loop spans 13 amino acids. The CDR3 loop reads CASSSDLADEQFF. The CDR3 nucleotides are TGTGCCAGCAGTTCAGATCTTGCGGATGAGCAGTTCTTC.

This clone was picked up one time. V usage is TRBV20-1 and J usage is TRBJ2-2; D perhaps matches TRBD2 (6 bases). CDR1 is DFQATT, CDR2 SNEGSKA, per germline (reference sequence). This CDR3 is built from 14 residues. Trimming took 3 bases from V and 6 from J, leaving 14 bases between them. CDR3 nucleotide sequence: TGCAGTGCTAGTCTCCTCGGGAGTGCCGGGGAGCTGTTTTTT. The encoded protein is CSASLLGSAGELFF.

The chain links TRBV4-3 to TRBJ2-1; weak D call: TRBD2 (5 bases). Trimming cost V 0 bases and J 2 bases, with 8 bases left between them. Germline lookup yields CDR1 LGHNA and CDR2 YSLEER. The CDR3 has 15 residues. The CDR3 region has the DNA TGCGCCAGCAGCCAAGATGGGAGCCCCTACAATGAGCAGTTCTTC. This translates into CASSQDGSPYNEQFF.

The chain couples TRBV29-1 to TRBJ1-1; D may be TRBD1 (6 bases). V lost 3 bases and J lost 1, with 12 bases in between. The CDR3 totals 14 residues. Germline CDR1 and CDR2: SQVTM and ANQGSEA. The CDR3 loop reads CSVDRGGGNTEAFF. The CDR3 coding sequence is TGCAGCGTTGATAGGGGGGGAGGGAACACTGAAGCTTTCTTT.

This sequence joins TRBV4-3 and TRBJ2-3; D may be TRBD2 (6 bases). The germline V and J ends were trimmed by 0 bases and 0 bases, with 13 bases remaining between them. Per the germline V gene, CDR1 is LGHNA and CDR2 is YSLEER. The CDR3 is made up of 17 amino acids. The CDR3 region has the DNA TGCGCCAGCAGCCAAGATTGGAGGGACTCTAGCACAGATACGCAGTATTTT. This translates into CASSQDWRDSSTDTQYF.

The chain employs TRBV5-4 and TRBJ2-2, with TRBD2 matching 8 bases. V lost 4 bases and J lost 5; bases outside the gene matches: 10. Per germline, CDR1 SGHNT and CDR2 YYREEE (reference sequence). This CDR3 spans 16 amino acids. Here the CDR3 DNA reads TGTGCCAGCAGCCCCGGGGGGGTGCGTCGTACCGGGGAGCTGTTTTTT. This translates into CASSPGGVRRTGELFF. The full variable domain, with the rest looked up from reference TRBV5-4 and TRBJ2-2, is ETGVTQSPTHLIKTRGQQVTLRCSSQSGHNTVSWYQQALGQGPQFIFQYYREEENGRGNFPPRFSGLQFPNYSSELNVNALELDDSALYLCASSPGGVRRTGELFFGEGSRLTVL.

The chain uses TRBV4-3 and TRBJ2-1; TRBD2 matches 8 bases. Germline assignment: CDR1 LGHNA and CDR2 YSLEER. The trim removed 0 bases at V and 5 bases at J, leaving 12 bases unmatched. This CDR3 has 18 amino acids. In DNA form, the CDR3 reads TGCGCCAGCAGCCAAGAACCTCGGGGGGGCCAACAAAACAATGAGCAGTTCTTC. As protein: CASSQEPRGGQQNNEQFF.

This clone was counted a single time. The chain has TRBV18 and TRBJ2-7; 10 bases map to TRBD2. This CDR3 spans 17 amino acids. V gave up 6 bases and J gave up 3 bases; unmatched junction bases: 14. Germline lookup yields CDR1 KGHSH and CDR2 LQKENI. The CDR3 DNA is TGTGCCAGCTCGAACGGAGGGAGCGGGGGGGCCCGCTACGAGCAGTACTTC. Residues: CASSNGGSGGARYEQYF. The full variable domain, with the rest looked up from reference TRBV18 and TRBJ2-7, is NAGVMQNPRHLVRRRGQEARLRCSPMKGHSHVYWYRQLPEEGLKFMVYLQKENIIDESGMPKERFSAEFPKEGPSILRIQQVVRGDSAAYFCASSNGGSGGARYEQYFGPGTRLTVT.

CDR3 bases: TGTGCCTGGAGTGTACGGGGAGGGTCTAGGGGCGAGCAGTACTTC. Its protein is CAWSVRGGSRGEQYF. The chain uses TRBV30 and TRBJ2-7; 7 nucleotides line up with TRBD2. The CDR3 length is 15 residues. V shed 0 bases, J shed 6 bases, and the junction held 11 bases outside the gene matches. CDR1 and CDR2 (germline): GTSNPN, SVGIG (reference sequence). Full variable domain (remainder filled in from reference TRBV30 and TRBJ2-7): SQTIHQWPATLVQPVGSPLSLECTVEGTSNPNLYWYRQAAGRGLQLLFYSVGIGQISSEVPQNLSASRPQDRQFILSSKKLLLSDSGFYLCAWSVRGGSRGEQYFGPGTRLTVT.

The genes are TRBV7-2 and TRBJ1-6; D remains unclear. Trimming stripped 1 base from V and 10 bases from J, with 11 bases between. Germline CDR1 SGHTA, CDR2 FQGNSA. This CDR3 comprises 14 residues. In DNA form, the CDR3 reads TGTGCCAGCAGCTTAGGCCCAGGCGCGTCACCCCTCCACTTT. Residues: CASSLGPGASPLHF. Together with reference TRBV7-2 and TRBJ1-6, the CDR3 gives the full variable domain: GAGVSQSPSNKVTEKGKDVELRCDPISGHTALYWYRQSLGQGLEFLIYFQGNSAPDKSGLPSDRFSAERTGGSVSTLTIQRTQQEDSAVYLCASSLGPGASPLHFGNGTRLTVT.

The V call is TRBV28, the J call TRBJ2-3; 8 bases are shared with TRBD2. Unmatched junction bases numbered 8, after V lost 7 bases and J lost 2 bases. This CDR3 is 15 amino acids long. Germline V gene data show CDR1 as MDHEN and CDR2 as SYDVKM. The CDR3: CASNPRTSPTDTQYF. CDR3 nucleotides: TGTGCCAGCAATCCAAGGACTAGCCCCACAGATACGCAGTATTTT.

The chain is built from TRBV5-4 and TRBJ2-1, with 13 nucleotides matching TRBD2. Germline lookup yields CDR1 SGHNT and CDR2 YYREEE (reference sequence). V lost 4 bases and J lost 0; bases outside the gene matches: 13. The CDR3 length is 20 residues. The CDR3: CASSTWDMGLAGSSYNEQFF. The CDR3 DNA sequence: TGTGCCAGCAGCACCTGGGATATGGGACTAGCGGGGAGCTCCTACAATGAGCAGTTCTTC.

This chain links TRBV7-2 with TRBJ1-6; D might be TRBD1 (5 bases). V was cut by 4 bases and J by 7 bases, with 11 bases left in between. Germline loops: CDR1 SGHTA, CDR2 FQGNSA. The CDR3 extends over 14 amino acids. Here the CDR3 reads CASSSRQINSPLHF. The CDR3 DNA follows: TGTGCCAGCAGCTCTAGACAGATCAATTCACCCCTCCACTTT.

The chain combines TRBV7-2 with TRBJ2-3; 7 positions match TRBD2. The CDR3 has 12 amino acids. Germline-derived CDR1 and CDR2 are SGHTA and FQGNSA. The V and J ends lost 11 bases and 2 bases, in that order; junction bases with no gene match: 4. The CDR3 reads CAERGTTDTQYF. The CDR3 DNA is TGTGCCGAGCGGGGCACCACAGATACGCAGTATTTT.

This clone has ten or more counts. V gene TRBV11-2 combines with J gene TRBJ2-1; a weak D match, TRBD2 (5 bases). Trimming cost V 5 bases and J 4 bases, with 18 bases left between them. CDR3 length: 16 residues. Germline loops: CDR1 SGHAT, CDR2 FQNNGV. The CDR3 spells CASSLAGGRQYNEQFF. In DNA form, the CDR3 reads TGTGCCAGCAGCCTCGCGGGCGGGCGGCAATACAATGAGCAGTTCTTC.